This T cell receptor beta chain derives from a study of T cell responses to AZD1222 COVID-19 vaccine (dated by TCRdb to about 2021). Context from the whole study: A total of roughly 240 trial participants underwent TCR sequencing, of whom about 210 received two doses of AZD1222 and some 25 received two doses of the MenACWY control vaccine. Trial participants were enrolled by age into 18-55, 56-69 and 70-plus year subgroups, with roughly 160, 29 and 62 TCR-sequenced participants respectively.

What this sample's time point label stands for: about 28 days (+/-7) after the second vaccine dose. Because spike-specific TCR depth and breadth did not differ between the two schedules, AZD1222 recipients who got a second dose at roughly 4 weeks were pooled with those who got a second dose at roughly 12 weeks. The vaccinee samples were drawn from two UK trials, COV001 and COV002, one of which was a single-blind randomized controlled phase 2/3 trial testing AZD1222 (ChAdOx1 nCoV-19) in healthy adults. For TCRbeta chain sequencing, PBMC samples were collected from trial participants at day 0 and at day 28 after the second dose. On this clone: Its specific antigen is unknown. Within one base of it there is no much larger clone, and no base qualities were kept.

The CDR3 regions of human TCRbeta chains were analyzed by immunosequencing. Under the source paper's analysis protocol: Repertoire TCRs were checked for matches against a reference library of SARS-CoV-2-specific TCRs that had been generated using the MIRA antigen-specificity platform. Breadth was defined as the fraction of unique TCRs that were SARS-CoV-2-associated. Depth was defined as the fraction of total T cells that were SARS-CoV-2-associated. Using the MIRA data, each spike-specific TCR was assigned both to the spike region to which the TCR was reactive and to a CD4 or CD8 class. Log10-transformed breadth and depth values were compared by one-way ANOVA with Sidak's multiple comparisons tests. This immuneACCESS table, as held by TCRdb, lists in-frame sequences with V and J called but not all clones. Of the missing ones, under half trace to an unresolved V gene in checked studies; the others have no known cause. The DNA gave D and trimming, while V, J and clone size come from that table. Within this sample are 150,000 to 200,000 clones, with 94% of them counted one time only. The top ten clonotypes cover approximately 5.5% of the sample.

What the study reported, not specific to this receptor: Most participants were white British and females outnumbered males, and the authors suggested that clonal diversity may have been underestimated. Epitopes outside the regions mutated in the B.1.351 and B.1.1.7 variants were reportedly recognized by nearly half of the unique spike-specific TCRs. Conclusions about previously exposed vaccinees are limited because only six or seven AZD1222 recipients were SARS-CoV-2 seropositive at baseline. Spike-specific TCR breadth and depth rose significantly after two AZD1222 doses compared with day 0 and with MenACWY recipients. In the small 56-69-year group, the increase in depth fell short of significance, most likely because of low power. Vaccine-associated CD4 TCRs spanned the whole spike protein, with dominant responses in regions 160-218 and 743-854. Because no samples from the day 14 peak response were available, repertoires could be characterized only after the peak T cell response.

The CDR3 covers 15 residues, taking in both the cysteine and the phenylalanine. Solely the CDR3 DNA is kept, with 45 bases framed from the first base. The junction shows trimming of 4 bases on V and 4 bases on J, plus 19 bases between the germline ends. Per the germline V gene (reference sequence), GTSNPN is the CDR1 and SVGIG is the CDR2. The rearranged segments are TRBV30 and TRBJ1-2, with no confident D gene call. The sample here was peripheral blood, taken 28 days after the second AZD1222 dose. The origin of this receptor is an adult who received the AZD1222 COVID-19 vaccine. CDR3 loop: CAWKRSANFAYGYTF. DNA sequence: TGTGCCTGGAAACGGTCAGCAAATTTCGCCTATGGCTACACCTTC.